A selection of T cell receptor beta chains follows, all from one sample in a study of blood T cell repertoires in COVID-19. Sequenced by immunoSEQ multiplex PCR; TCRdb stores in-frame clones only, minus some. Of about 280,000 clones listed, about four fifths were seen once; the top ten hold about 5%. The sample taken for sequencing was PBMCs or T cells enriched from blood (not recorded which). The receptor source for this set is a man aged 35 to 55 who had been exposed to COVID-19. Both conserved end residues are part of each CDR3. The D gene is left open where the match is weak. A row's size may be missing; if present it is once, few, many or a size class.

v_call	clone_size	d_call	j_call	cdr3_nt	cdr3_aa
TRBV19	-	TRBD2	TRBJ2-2	TGTGCCAGTGGCCCAGCGGGAGCCGGGGAGCTGTTTTTT	CASGPAGAGELFF
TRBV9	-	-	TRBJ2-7	TGTGCCAGCAGCACCCGGGACTCCGCATTTTACGAGCAGTACTTC	CASSTRDSAFYEQYF
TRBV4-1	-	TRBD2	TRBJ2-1	TGCGCCAGCAGCCACAACCTAAGAGCGGGAGCGGGTATTTTCAATGAGCAGTTCTTC	CASSHNLRAGAGIFNEQFF
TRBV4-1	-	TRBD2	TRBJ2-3	TGCGCCAGCAGCCAATTGGCTAGCGGGAGGGACACAGATACGCAGTATTTT	CASSQLASGRDTDTQYF
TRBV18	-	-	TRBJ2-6	TGTGCCAGCTCACCGCGAGGGCCCCTAAGCTCTGGGGCCAACGTCCTGACTTTC	CASSPRGPLSSGANVLTF
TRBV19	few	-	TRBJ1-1	TGTGCCAGTAGTGCCCGGACAGATCGGACTGAAGCTTTCTTT	CASSARTDRTEAFF
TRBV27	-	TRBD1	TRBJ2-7	TGTGCCAGCACCCAAAGACAGGGCTCCTACGAGCAGTACTTC	CASTQRQGSYEQYF
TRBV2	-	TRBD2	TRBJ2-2	TGTGCCAGCAGCGCCCGACTAGCGGGCGGGGAGCTGTTTTTT	CASSARLAGGELFF
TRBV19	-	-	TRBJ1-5	TGTGCCAGTAGTATAGGGGGCAGGGGTTTTCATCAGCCCCAGCATTTT	CASSIGGRGFHQPQHF
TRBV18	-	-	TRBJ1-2	TGTGCCAGCTCACCACCGGGCCCAGGGGGCTACACCTTC	CASSPPGPGGYTF
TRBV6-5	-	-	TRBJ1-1	TGTGCCAGCAGTCCCCGGGGGAAGGACACTGAAGCTTTCTTT	CASSPRGKDTEAFF
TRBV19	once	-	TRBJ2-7	TGTGCCAGTAGTCATCGACAGTATCCACAGCAGTACTTC	CASSHRQYPQQYF
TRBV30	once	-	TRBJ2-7	TGTGCCTGGAGTGTAGGTCAGGGCGGGGCCCGGGGGAACGAGCAGTACTTC	CAWSVGQGGARGNEQYF
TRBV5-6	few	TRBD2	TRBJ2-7	TGTGCCAGCAGCCTAGGTTTTAGCGGGACCACCTACGAGCAGTACTTC	CASSLGFSGTTYEQYF
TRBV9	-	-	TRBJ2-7	TGTGCCAGCAGCCAGGGAAAGGGCACTCTCTACGAGCAGTACTTC	CASSQGKGTLYEQYF
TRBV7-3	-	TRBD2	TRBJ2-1	TGTGCCAGCAGCCACGATGGACTAGCCAATGAGCAGTTCTTC	CASSHDGLANEQFF
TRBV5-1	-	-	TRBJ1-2	TGCGCCAGTCCCCCGGCCGGCGGGCTTGCCTATGGCTACACCTTC	CASPPAGGLAYGYTF
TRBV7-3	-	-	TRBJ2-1	TGTGCCAGCCAACTAGCCCACGGTAATGAGCAGTTCTTC	CASQLAHGNEQFF
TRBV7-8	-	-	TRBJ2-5	TGTGCCAGCAGCCCGGGGGAGACCCAGTACTTC	CASSPGETQYF
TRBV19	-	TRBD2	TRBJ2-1	TGTGCCAGTAGTTCATGGGGACTATACAATGAGCAGTTCTTC	CASSSWGLYNEQFF
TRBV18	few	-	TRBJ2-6	TGTGCCAGCTCGCGCCCAGACAGTTACTCTGGGGCCAACGTCCTGACTTTC	CASSRPDSYSGANVLTF
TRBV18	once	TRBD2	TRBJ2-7	TGTGCCAGCTCACCGGGCGGGAGGGTTGGCTACGAGCAGTACTTC	CASSPGGRVGYEQYF
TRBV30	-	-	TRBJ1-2	TGTGCCTGGAGTCTCACTTCAGGGGACACCAAAACCATGAAAGATGGCTACACCTTC	CAWSLTSGDTKTMKDGYTF
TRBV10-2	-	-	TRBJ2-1	TGCGCCAGCGGTAGGGGGGGGGCGGGTATTGAGCAGTTCTTC	CASGRGGAGIEQFF
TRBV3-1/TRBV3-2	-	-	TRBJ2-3	TGTGCCAGCAGCCAAGATTCAGGGGTCGGGGATACGCAGTATTTT	CASSQDSGVGDTQYF
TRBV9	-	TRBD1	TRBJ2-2	TGTGCCAGCAGTCGATCTCCAGGACAGGGGAGGGTGCACGGGGAGCTGTTTTTT	CASSRSPGQGRVHGELFF
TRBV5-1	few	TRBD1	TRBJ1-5	TGCGCCAGCAGCTTGGGGGACAGCTTAAATCAGCCCCAGCATTTT	CASSLGDSLNQPQHF
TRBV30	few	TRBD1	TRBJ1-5	TGTGCCTGGAGTATTTTAAGGGGGCGGGTTGAGCCCCAGCATTTT	CAWSILRGRVEPQHF
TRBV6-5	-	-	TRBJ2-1	TGTGCCAGCAGTTGGCGGAGCTCCTACAATGAGCAGTTCTTC	CASSWRSSYNEQFF
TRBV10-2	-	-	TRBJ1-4	TGCGCCAGCAGTGCCAGGGGCCTTGAAAAACTGTTTTTT	CASSARGLEKLFF
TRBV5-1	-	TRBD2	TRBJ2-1	TGCGCCAGCAGCTTGACTAGCGGGTTCTATGAGCAGTTCTTC	CASSLTSGFYEQFF
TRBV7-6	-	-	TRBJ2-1	TGTGCCAGCAACCAGGGGGGACTAGTCCTCGATGAGCAGTTCTTC	CASNQGGLVLDEQFF
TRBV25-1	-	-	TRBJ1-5	TGTGCCAGCAGTGACCAAAATAGCAATCAGCCCCAGCATTTT	CASSDQNSNQPQHF
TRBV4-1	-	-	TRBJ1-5	TGCGCCAGCAGCCAAGCGGCCGACATACCGCAGCATTTT	CASSQAADIPQHF
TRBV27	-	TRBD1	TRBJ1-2	TGTGCCAGCAGTCCCCCGCCGGGACAGCGGGTACAAGGCTACACCTTC	CASSPPPGQRVQGYTF
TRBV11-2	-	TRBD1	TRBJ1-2	TGTGCCAGCAGCTCAACCGGGACAGGGCTTTATGGCTACACCTTC	CASSSTGTGLYGYTF
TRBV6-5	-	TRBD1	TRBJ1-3	TGTGCCAGCAGTCGGGACAGGGTGGGTGGAAACACCATATATTTT	CASSRDRVGGNTIYF
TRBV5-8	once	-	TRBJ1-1	TGTGCCAGCAAGGACCCCCTCCGGGGGATGAACACTGAAGCTTTCTTT	CASKDPLRGMNTEAFF
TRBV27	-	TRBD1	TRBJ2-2	TGTGCCAGCAATTCCGGGACAGGGCGAACCGGGGAGCTGTTTTTT	CASNSGTGRTGELFF